This T cell receptor (beta chain) was found in a study of blood T cell repertoires in COVID-19. Across the study: The United States, Italy and Spain supplied acute and convalescent COVID-19 samples. T cells, B-cell-depleted T cells, or PBMCs provided the cDNA or gDNA that served as material.

Germline values: CDR1 ENHRY, CDR2 SYGVKD. The V end was cut by 8 bases, the J end by 5 bases, with 10 bases between. CDR3 length: 11 residues. As handled by the study authors: Amplification from reference gene primers served as the basis for estimated nucleated cell counts. The method was immunoSEQ multiplex PCR; TCRdb's version includes in-frame clones alone and lacks a portion of them. V and J calls and clone size are given by that table; D and trimming were obtained from the DNA. The sample shows fewer than 250,000 clones, about 83% of them seen only once. This receptor was taken from a human donor in a cohort sampled during active COVID-19. The chain employs TRBV10-3 and TRBJ2-7; D unresolved. The sample comprised peripheral blood. The CDR3 sequence: CAIAESHEQYF. CDR3 DNA sequence: TGTGCCATCGCGGAATCTCACGAGCAGTACTTC.